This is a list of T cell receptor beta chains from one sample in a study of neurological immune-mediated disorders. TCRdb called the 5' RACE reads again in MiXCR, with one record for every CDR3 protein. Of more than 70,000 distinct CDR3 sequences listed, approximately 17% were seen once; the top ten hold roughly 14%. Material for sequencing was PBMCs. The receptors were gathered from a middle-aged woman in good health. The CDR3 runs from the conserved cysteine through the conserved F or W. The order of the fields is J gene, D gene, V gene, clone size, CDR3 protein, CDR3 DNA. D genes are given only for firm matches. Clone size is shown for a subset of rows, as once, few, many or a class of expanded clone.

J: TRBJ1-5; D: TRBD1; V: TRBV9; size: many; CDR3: CASSAGQGDQPQHF; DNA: TGTGCCAGCAGCGCGGGACAGGGGGATCAGCCCCAGCATTTT
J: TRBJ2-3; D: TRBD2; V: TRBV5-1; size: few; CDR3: CASSLEAGTVADTQYF; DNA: TGCGCCAGCAGCTTGGAAGCGGGGACGGTTGCAGATACGCAGTATTTT
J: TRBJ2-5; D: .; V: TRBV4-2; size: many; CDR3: CASSQFMEETQYF; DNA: TGTGCCAGCAGCCAGTTCATGGAAGAGACCCAGTACTTC
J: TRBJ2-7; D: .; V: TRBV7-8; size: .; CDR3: CASSLGRSNEQYF; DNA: TGTGCCAGCAGCTTAGGCAGGTCCAACGAGCAGTACTTC
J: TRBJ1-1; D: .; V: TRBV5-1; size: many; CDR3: CASSLGHPSGAFF; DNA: TGCGCCAGCAGCTTGGGACACCCGTCCGGGGCTTTCTTT
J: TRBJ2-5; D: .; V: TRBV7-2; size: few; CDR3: CASSLASATQETQYF; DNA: TGTGCCAGCAGCTTAGCGTCCGCTACCCAAGAGACCCAGTACTTC
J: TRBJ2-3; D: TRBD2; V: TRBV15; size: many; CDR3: CATSRSRTSGGEYTQYF; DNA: TGTGCCACCAGCAGATCTCGGACTAGCGGGGGCGAATATACGCAGTATTTT
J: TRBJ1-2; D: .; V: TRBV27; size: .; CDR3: CASSSPDSANYGYTF; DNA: TGTGCCAGCAGTTCGCCGGACAGCGCTAACTATGGCTACACCTTC
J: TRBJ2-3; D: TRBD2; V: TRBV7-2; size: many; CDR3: CASSYSLAGSSSTDTQYF; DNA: TGTGCCAGCAGCTACAGCCTAGCGGGGTCCTCTAGCACAGATACGCAGTATTTT
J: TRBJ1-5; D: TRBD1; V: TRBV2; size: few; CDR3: CASMGTGGWQPQHF; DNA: TGTGCCAGCATGGGGACAGGGGGCTGGCAGCCCCAGCATTTT